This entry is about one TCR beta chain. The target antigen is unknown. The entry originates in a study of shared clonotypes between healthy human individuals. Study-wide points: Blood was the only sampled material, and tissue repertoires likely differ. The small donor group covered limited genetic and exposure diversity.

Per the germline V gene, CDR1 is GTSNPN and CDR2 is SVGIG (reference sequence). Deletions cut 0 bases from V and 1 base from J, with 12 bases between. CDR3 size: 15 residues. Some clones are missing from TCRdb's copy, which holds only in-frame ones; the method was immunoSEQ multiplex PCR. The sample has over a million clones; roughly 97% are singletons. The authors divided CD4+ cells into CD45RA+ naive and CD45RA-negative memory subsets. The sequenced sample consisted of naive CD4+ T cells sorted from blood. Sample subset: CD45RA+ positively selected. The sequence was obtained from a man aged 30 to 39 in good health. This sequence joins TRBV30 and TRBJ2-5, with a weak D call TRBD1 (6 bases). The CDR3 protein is CAWSVGRGVQETQYF. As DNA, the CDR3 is TGTGCCTGGAGTGTAGGCAGGGGCGTCCAAGAGACCCAGTACTTC.